This T cell receptor beta chain stems from a study of identical twins. Study findings and constraints: Among beta out-of-frame sequences, excess sharing between twins appeared weaker.

Concerning this clonotype: Antigen unknown.

A universal primer site was incorporated via template switching, and the cDNA contained unique molecular identifiers. TCRdb called the 5' RACE reads again in MiXCR, with one record for every CDR3 protein. The table has about 530,000 distinct CDR3 sequences, about a fifth seen once. The same data also went into a second study, on yellow fever vaccine responses in identical twins.

This clonotype was obtained from a woman under 30 in good health. Sequencing was done on a sample of CD4+ T cells sorted from blood.

The CDR3 sequence: CASSFGDEKLFF. CDR3 DNA sequence: TGTGCCAGCAGTTTCGGAGACGAAAAACTGTTTTTT. This sequence joins TRBV28 and TRBJ1-4; D gene ambiguous. V was pared by 3 bases and J by 8 bases, with 7 bases between. The CDR3 length is 12 residues. The germline V gene has CDR1 MDHEN and CDR2 SYDVKM.